Listed here are 9 T cell receptor beta chains from one sample, sequenced in a study of blood T cell repertoires in COVID-19. Assay: immunoSEQ multiplex PCR; the TCRdb copy retains only in-frame clones and omits some. The sample yields 110,000 or so clones, roughly 79% seen once. The sequencing sample was made of peripheral blood. The receptors derive from a man aged 80 or over with acute or convalescent COVID-19.

The V gene is TRBV5-1, the J gene TRBJ2-1; 8 bases are shared with TRBD2. Looked up from germline, CDR1 is SGHRS and CDR2 is YFSETQ. Losses at the gene ends were 0 bases for V and 6 bases for J; bases not matched to a gene: 8. The CDR3 is made up of 16 amino acids. CDR3 sequence: CASSLEPSGLVNEQFF. In DNA, the CDR3 is TGCGCCAGCAGCTTGGAGCCTAGCGGGCTGGTCAATGAGCAGTTCTTC.

This chain joins TRBV7-9 and TRBJ1-1; the D gene is possibly TRBD1 (5 bases). The V gene's germline CDR1 is SEHNR and CDR2 FQNEAQ (reference sequence). Trimming shortened V by 5 bases and J by 4 bases, and 11 bases separated the two germline ends. This CDR3 comprises 13 residues. The CDR3: CASSPRQTTEAFF. The CDR3 DNA is TGTGCCAGCAGCCCCAGACAGACCACTGAAGCTTTCTTT.

The chain combines TRBV11-3 with TRBJ2-1; TRBD1 might be the D (5 bases). Germline V gene data show CDR1 as SGHNT and CDR2 as YENEEA. The V end was cut by 3 bases, the J end by 10 bases, with 13 bases between. The CDR3 spans 13 residues. In nucleotides, the CDR3 is TGTGCCAGCAGCTTCCGCGCAGGGTTCGAGCAGTTCTTC. Translated, it gives CASSFRAGFEQFF.

In this sample, this clone turned up a few times. V usage is TRBV28 and J usage is TRBJ2-7, with 7 nucleotides matching TRBD1. The CDR3 covers 14 residues. With V trimmed by 6 bases and J by 0 bases, 5 bases remained unmatched. CDR1 is MDHEN, CDR2 SYDVKM, per germline. The CDR3 is CASRPGQVSYEQYF. CDR3 DNA sequence: TGTGCCAGCAGGCCTGGACAGGTCTCCTACGAGCAGTACTTC.

The chain links TRBV7-2 to TRBJ2-1, with 10 bases identical to TRBD2. Germline V CDR1 and CDR2: SGHTA, FQGNSA. Trimming at V came to 4 bases and at J to 2 bases, leaving 2 bases not matched to a gene. The CDR3 is made up of 15 amino acids. For the CDR3, the DNA is TGTGCCAGCAGCTCTAGCGGGAGTACCTACAATGAGCAGTTCTTC. Encoded protein: CASSSSGSTYNEQFF.

V is TRBV2 and J is TRBJ2-3, with no clear D. From germline, CDR1 is SNHLY and CDR2 FYNNEI. The germline V and J ends were trimmed by 7 bases and 2 bases, with 13 bases remaining between them. This CDR3 contains 14 residues. In nucleotides, the CDR3 is TGTGCCAGCAATATTGTCAGATCCACAGATACGCAGTATTTT. Translation gives CASNIVRSTDTQYF.

The rearrangement uses TRBV5-1 and TRBJ1-1; 7 bases match TRBD1. The V gene's germline CDR1 is SGHRS and CDR2 YFSETQ. J gave up 7 bases and V 1 base, and 10 bases lay outside the gene matches. The CDR3 spans 15 residues. The CDR3 bases are TGCGCCAGCAGCTTGACCAGGGCCCAGGGGGTTGAAGCTTTCTTT. Protein product: CASSLTRAQGVEAFF.

This clone showed up just once. The chain carries TRBV5-1 and TRBJ2-7; 10 bases align to TRBD1. V dropped 3 bases and J dropped 3; count of bases not matched to a gene: 15. The CDR3 runs 18 residues. Per the germline V gene, CDR1 is SGHRS and CDR2 is YFSETQ. The CDR3 sequence is CASSSQKGWTGGGYEQYF. CDR3 DNA: TGCGCCAGCAGCTCTCAAAAAGGCTGGACAGGGGGTGGCTACGAGCAGTACTTC. Looking up the rest from reference TRBV5-1 and TRBJ2-7 gives the full variable domain: KAGVTQTPRYLIKTRGQQVTLSCSPISGHRSVSWYQQTPGQGLQFLFEYFSETQRNKGNFPGRFSGRQFSNSRSEMNVSTLELGDSALYLCASSSQKGWTGGGYEQYFGPGTRLTVT.

V and J are TRBV23-1 and TRBJ2-7, with TRBD2 identical over 12 bases. TRBV23-1 belongs to the ORF category, with a function that is uncertain. Trimming at V came to 2 bases and at J to 7 bases, leaving 12 bases not matched to a gene. CDR3 length equals 17 residues. The CDR3 loop is CASSQRGTSGPTGEQYF. In DNA, the CDR3 is TGCGCCAGCAGTCAACGGGGGACTAGCGGGCCCACAGGGGAGCAGTACTTC.